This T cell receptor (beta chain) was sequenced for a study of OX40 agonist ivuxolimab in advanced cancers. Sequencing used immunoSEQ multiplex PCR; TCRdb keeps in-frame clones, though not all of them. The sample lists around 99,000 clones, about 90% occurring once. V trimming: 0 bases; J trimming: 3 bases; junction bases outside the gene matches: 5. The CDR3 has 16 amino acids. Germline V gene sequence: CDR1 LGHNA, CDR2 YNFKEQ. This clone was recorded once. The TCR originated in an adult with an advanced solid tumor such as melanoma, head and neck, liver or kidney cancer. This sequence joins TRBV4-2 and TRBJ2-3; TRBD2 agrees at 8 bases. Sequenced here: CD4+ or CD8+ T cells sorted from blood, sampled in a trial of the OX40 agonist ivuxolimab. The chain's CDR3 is CASSQEASGLTDTQYF. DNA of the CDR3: TGTGCCAGCAGCCAAGAGGCTAGCGGGCTTACAGATACGCAGTATTTT.